These 28 T cell receptor beta chains came from one sample sequenced in a study of identical twins. TCRdb analysed the 5' RACE reads with MiXCR anew, one entry per CDR3 protein. The profile shows more than 650,000 distinct CDR3 sequences, 6% to 6.5% of them singletons. Sequenced input: naive T cells sorted from blood. The source of these receptors is a young man in good health.

This clonotype was observed at least ten times. The rearrangement links TRBV6-2 or TRBV6-3 to TRBJ2-7, with D possibly being TRBD1 (7 bases). The CDR3 runs to 16 residues. Germline V gene sequence: CDR1 MNHEY, CDR2 SVGEGT. The V end was cut by 0 bases, the J end by 2 bases, with 14 bases between. The CDR3 sequence is CASSYSRAGQPYEQYF. CDR3 DNA: TGTGCCAGCAGTTACTCGCGCGCGGGACAGCCCTACGAGCAGTACTTC.

At least ten counts were recorded for this clonotype. The chain is built from TRBV27 and TRBJ1-2; tentatively, D is TRBD1 (5 bases). The V end lost 6 bases, the J end lost 8 bases, and 13 bases lay between the germline ends. CDR3 length: 12 amino acids. CDR1 is MNHEY and CDR2 is SMNVEV in the germline V gene (reference sequence). The CDR3 DNA sequence: TGTGCCAGCAGCCCGCGTGGGGACGGCTACACCTTC. This translates into CASSPRGDGYTF.

This clonotype was counted many times. The chain employs TRBV12-3 or TRBV12-4 and TRBJ1-1; TRBD1 matches at 9 bases. V dropped 6 bases and J dropped 11; count of bases not matched to a gene: 7. The CDR3 runs to 12 residues. The CDR3 DNA follows: TGTGCCAGCAGGATACAGGGGGCGAAGGCTTTCTTT. Translated, it gives CASRIQGAKAFF.

The chain links TRBV2 to TRBJ2-1; perhaps TRBD2 as D (6 bases). The germline V gene encodes CDR1 SNHLY and CDR2 FYNNEI. The V and J ends lost 0 bases and 7 bases respectively, with 10 bases between them. The CDR3 contains 14 residues. For the CDR3, the DNA is TGTGCCAGCAGTGAAGCGGGTAGCGGAAATGAGCAGTTCTTC. Protein product: CASSEAGSGNEQFF. The whole variable domain, filled in from reference TRBV2 and TRBJ2-1, reads EPEVTQTPSHQVTQMGQEVILRCVPISNHLYFYWYRQILGQKVEFLVSFYNNEISEKSEIFDDQFSVERPDGSNFTLKIRSTKLEDSAMYFCASSEAGSGNEQFFGPGTRLTVL.

This clonotype has only a few counts. This chain connects TRBV5-6 to TRBJ2-7; 7 nucleotides match TRBD2. Looked up from germline, CDR1 is SGHDT and CDR2 is YYEEEE. V lost 4 bases, J lost 0 bases, and 4 bases stayed unmatched. CDR3 length: 14 amino acids. The CDR3 DNA reads as TGTGCCAGCAGCCTGGGACTATCCTCCTACGAGCAGTACGTC. As protein: CASSLGLSSYEQYV.

This rearrangement joins TRBV7-9 to TRBJ2-1, with 12 positions matching TRBD2. The CDR3 consists of 16 residues. CDR1 is SEHNR, CDR2 FQNEAQ, per germline (reference sequence). Unmatched junction bases numbered 9, after V lost 5 bases and J lost 7 bases. CDR3 residues: CASSRETSGSGNEQFF. DNA of the CDR3: TGTGCCAGCAGCCGGGAGACTAGCGGGAGTGGAAATGAGCAGTTCTTC.

The J gene is TRBJ2-1, the V gene TRBV19; D not resolved. V was shortened by 0 bases and J by 4 bases, with 1 base between the two germline ends. The CDR3 length is 12 residues. Germline CDR1 reads LNHDA; CDR2 reads SQIVND (reference sequence). The CDR3 nucleotides are TGTGCCAGTAGTATAGAATACAATGAGCAGTTCTTC. Protein: CASSIEYNEQFF.

This clonotype has ten or more counts. V and J are TRBV4-2 and TRBJ2-1, with D perhaps given as TRBD1 or TRBD2 (5 bases each). CDR1 is LGHNA and CDR2 is YNFKEQ in the germline V gene. The V end was cut by 1 base, the J end by 9 bases, with 19 bases between. The CDR3 spans 16 residues. The CDR3 here is CASSQARAGLHTEQFF. CDR3 DNA sequence: TGTGCCAGCAGCCAAGCGAGGGCAGGGCTCCACACTGAGCAGTTCTTC.

This clonotype was recorded many times. The V call is TRBV29-1, the J call TRBJ2-2, with 11 bases identical to TRBD1. The CDR3 spans 14 residues. Germline CDR1 reads SQVTM; CDR2 reads ANQGSEA. The V gene end was trimmed by 4 bases and the J gene end by 4 bases; junction bases not matched to a gene: 2. The CDR3 is CSVVGTGGTGELFF. The CDR3 DNA is TGCAGCGTTGTAGGGACAGGGGGCACCGGGGAGCTGTTTTTT.

The rearrangement uses TRBV7-6 and TRBJ2-1; 12 nucleotides match TRBD2. Germline V lookup: CDR1 SGHVS, CDR2 FNYEAQ. The CDR3 has 16 residues. J gave up 8 bases and V 5 bases, and 10 bases lay outside the gene matches. The CDR3 nucleotides are TGTGCCAGCAGCCCGGCGGTACTAGCGGGAGGCCATGAGCAGTTCTTC. Protein: CASSPAVLAGGHEQFF.

This clonotype was observed a handful of times. The chain employs TRBV9 and TRBJ2-1; 10 bases line up with TRBD2. The CDR3 loop spans 14 amino acids. After removal of 3 bases from V and 12 bases from J, the junction contained 9 bases not matched to a gene. CDR1 and CDR2 from the germline V gene are SGDLS and YYNGEE. CDR3 amino acids: CASSASGTSEAQFF. In nucleotides, the CDR3 is TGTGCCAGCAGCGCGTCCGGGACTAGCGAGGCGCAGTTCTTC.

This clonotype was counted ten times or more. The V and J genes are TRBV6-4 and TRBJ2-1; D remains unclear. The CDR3 contains 14 residues. In germline, CDR1 is MRHNA, CDR2 SNTAGT. V shed 3 bases and J shed 12 bases, with 18 bases lying between them. DNA of the CDR3: TGTGCCAGCAGTGAGCTAGTTACACGGTCTGGGCAGTTCTTC. Residues: CASSELVTRSGQFF.

V gene TRBV4-3 combines with J gene TRBJ2-2; 8 nucleotides agree with TRBD2. Germline V gene data show CDR1 as LGHNA and CDR2 as YSLEER. The CDR3 has 20 residues. V was clipped by 3 bases and J by 0 bases; unmatched bases: 15. CDR3 sequence: CASSQALSGGGFANTGELFF. CDR3 in DNA: TGCGCCAGCAGCCAGGCCTTGAGCGGGGGCGGGTTCGCGAACACCGGGGAGCTGTTTTTT.

In this sample, this clonotype turned up many times. The chain combines TRBV28 with TRBJ1-5, with D unresolved. Trimming shortened V by 5 bases and J by 7 bases, and 18 bases separated the two germline ends. CDR3 length: 15 amino acids. Germline values: CDR1 MDHEN, CDR2 SYDVKM. CDR3 in amino acids: CASSLLGSPGQPQHF. As DNA, the CDR3 is TGTGCCAGCAGTCTCCTCGGTTCTCCGGGGCAGCCCCAGCATTTT.

This chain links TRBV7-2 with TRBJ2-2; 7 bases map to TRBD2. V lost 5 bases, J lost 4 bases, and 10 bases stayed unmatched. CDR1 and CDR2 (germline): SGHTA, FQGNSA. The CDR3 loop spans 16 amino acids. The CDR3 region has the DNA TGTGCCAGCAGCCTCCCCTTGGCTAGCGGCACCGGGGAGCTGTTTTTT. Translation: CASSLPLASGTGELFF. The full variable domain, with the rest looked up from reference TRBV7-2 and TRBJ2-2, is GAGVSQSPSNKVTEKGKDVELRCDPISGHTALYWYRQSLGQGLEFLIYFQGNSAPDKSGLPSDRFSAERTGGSVSTLTIQRTQQEDSAVYLCASSLPLASGTGELFFGEGSRLTVL.

The gene calls are TRBV20-1 and TRBJ2-7; 7 bases are a match to TRBD2. Unmatched junction bases numbered 12, after V lost 4 bases and J lost 3 bases. The CDR3 is made up of 15 amino acids. Germline V gene lookup returns CDR1 DFQATT and CDR2 SNEGSKA (reference sequence). The chain's CDR3 is CSANSFSGRNYEQYF. CDR3 nucleotide sequence: TGCAGTGCTAATTCTTTTAGCGGGCGGAACTACGAGCAGTACTTC.

This clonotype was observed at least ten times. V is TRBV7-6 and J is TRBJ2-3; 8 nucleotides align to TRBD2. The CDR3 spans 14 residues. The germline V gene has CDR1 SGHVS and CDR2 FNYEAQ. The V and J ends lost 3 bases and 5 bases, in that order; junction bases with no gene match: 4. CDR3 sequence (DNA): TGTGCCAGCAGCTTGTGGGCGGGAGGAGATACGCAGTATTTT. Protein sequence: CASSLWAGGDTQYF.

In this sample, this clonotype turned up many times. J is TRBJ2-5 and V is TRBV20-1, with 11 bases aligning to TRBD2. From germline, CDR1 is DFQATT and CDR2 SNEGSKA (reference sequence). J gave up 4 bases and V 1 base, and 14 bases lay outside the gene matches. The CDR3 extends over 18 amino acids. DNA of the CDR3: TGCAGTGCTAGAGTTTTATTAGCGGGAGGGCCTTTAGGAGAGACCCAGTACTTC. Translating gives CSARVLLAGGPLGETQYF.

This clonotype came up many times. The V and J genes are TRBV10-3 and TRBJ2-1; 9 bases map to TRBD2. Trimming at V came to 8 bases and at J to 8 bases, leaving 7 bases not matched to a gene. Germline V CDR1 and CDR2: ENHRY, SYGVKD. The CDR3 consists of 13 residues. The CDR3 here is CAILAGESDEQFF. The CDR3 DNA reads as TGTGCCATCTTAGCGGGAGAGTCGGATGAGCAGTTCTTC.

The table lists this clonotype with many counts. The chain links TRBV9 to TRBJ2-3, with a weak D call TRBD2 (6 bases). CDR1 SGDLS and CDR2 YYNGEE come from the germline V gene. There are 16 residues in the CDR3. The V gene lost 0 bases and the J gene lost 5 bases, with 16 bases spanning the gap. This CDR3 is CASSVATGVGVDTQYF. DNA for the CDR3: TGTGCCAGCAGCGTAGCTACGGGGGTCGGAGTAGATACGCAGTATTTT.

This clonotype was found a few times. The V call is TRBV7-2, the J call TRBJ2-1; D remains ambiguous. CDR3 length: 17 amino acids. CDR1 is SGHTA, CDR2 FQGNSA, per germline. Trimming removed 7 bases from V and 0 bases from J, with 19 bases in between. The CDR3 is CASTPLSRPGSYNEQFF. CDR3 bases: TGTGCCAGCACCCCTCTCTCGCGGCCCGGCTCCTACAATGAGCAGTTCTTC. Combining the CDR3 with reference TRBV7-2 and TRBJ2-1 gives the whole variable domain GAGVSQSPSNKVTEKGKDVELRCDPISGHTALYWYRQSLGQGLEFLIYFQGNSAPDKSGLPSDRFSAERTGGSVSTLTIQRTQQEDSAVYLCASTPLSRPGSYNEQFFGPGTRLTVL.

This clonotype was picked up many times. The genes are TRBV7-6 and TRBJ2-7; 11 bases map to TRBD1. Germline V gene data show CDR1 as SGHVS and CDR2 as FNYEAQ. The CDR3 loop spans 15 amino acids. Trimming took 1 base from V and 3 from J; bases not matched to a gene: 2. CDR3 in amino acids: CASSLGTGGNYEQYV. Here the CDR3 DNA reads TGTGCCAGCAGCTTAGGGACAGGGGGCAACTACGAGCAGTACGTC.

This clonotype has more than one count but fewer than ten. The chain recombines TRBV7-9 with TRBJ2-1, with D tentatively TRBD1 or TRBD2 (5 bases each). Per the germline V gene, CDR1 is SEHNR and CDR2 is FQNEAQ (reference sequence). The ends were cut back, 5 bases at V and 14 bases at J, with 13 bases in the middle. This CDR3 spans 11 amino acids. The CDR3 loop reads CASSLGASKFF. DNA for the CDR3: TGTGCCAGCAGCCTTGGGGCTAGCAAGTTCTTC.

This clonotype was found many times. The J gene is TRBJ2-1, the V gene TRBV11-2, with 14 bases identical to TRBD2. The CDR3 is 15 amino acids. Unmatched junction bases numbered 6, after V lost 5 bases and J lost 9 bases. Germline V gene data show CDR1 as SGHAT and CDR2 as FQNNGV. CDR3 amino acids: CASSPGLAGVIEQFF. The CDR3 DNA reads as TGTGCCAGCAGCCCGGGACTAGCGGGAGTGATTGAGCAGTTCTTC. Full variable domain (missing parts from reference TRBV11-2 and TRBJ2-1): EAGVAQSPRYKIIEKRQSVAFWCNPISGHATLYWYQQILGQGPKLLIQFQNNGVVDDSQLPKDRFSAERLKGVDSTLKIQPAKLEDSAVYLCASSPGLAGVIEQFFGPGTRLTVL.

At least ten counts were recorded for this clonotype. This chain connects TRBV20-1 to TRBJ2-3; 10 positions match TRBD2. V was pared by 5 bases and J by 4 bases, with 6 bases of the junction left unmatched. The CDR3 spans 14 residues. Germline V CDR1 and CDR2: DFQATT, SNEGSKA (reference sequence). The CDR3 region is CSALAGVPPDTQYF. DNA for the CDR3: TGCAGTGCTCTAGCGGGAGTTCCCCCAGATACGCAGTATTTT.

The V call is TRBV6-2 or TRBV6-3, the J call TRBJ1-1, with D maybe TRBD1 (5 bases). V dropped 0 bases and J dropped 1 base, with 12 bases sitting between them. The CDR3 has 16 amino acids. CDR1 and CDR2 from the germline V gene are MNHEY and SVGEGT. The CDR3 sequence: CASSYSMTQENTEAFF. The CDR3 DNA reads as TGTGCCAGCAGTTACTCAATGACACAGGAGAACACTGAAGCTTTCTTT.

Ten or more counts support this clonotype. The genes are TRBV30 and TRBJ2-7; D gene ambiguous. The V gene's germline CDR1 is GTSNPN and CDR2 SVGIG (reference sequence). CDR3 length equals 11 residues. The germline V and J ends were trimmed by 0 bases and 6 bases, with 6 bases remaining between them. The CDR3 region is CAWSVQGEQYF. Here the CDR3 DNA reads TGTGCCTGGAGTGTACAAGGCGAGCAGTACTTC.

This clonotype was counted ten times or more. The chain has TRBV28 and TRBJ2-7, with 7 bases that match TRBD2. V lost 3 bases and J lost 4; bases outside the gene matches: 3. Germline assignment: CDR1 MDHEN and CDR2 SYDVKM. This CDR3 contains 13 residues. CDR3 loop: CASSLGSGYEQYV. The CDR3 nucleotides are TGTGCCAGCAGTTTGGGTAGCGGGTACGAGCAGTACGTC.